This T cell receptor beta chain was observed in a study of T-cell reconstitution after alpha-beta-depleted transplantation in children (dated by TCRdb to the mid-2010s). Background for the entire study: Using TCR repertoire profiling, the study quantitatively followed how T-cell immune reconstitution unfolded in children after TCRalphabeta/CD19-depleted allogeneic hematopoietic cell transplantation.

This clonotype was found many times. The clone's antigen remains unknown. Base qualities are not at hand, and no much larger clone is one base apart. On the study overall, not on this receptor specifically: In some patients, the high TCRbeta diversity seen at day 60 was put down to recipient T cells and intrathymic progenitors that had survived conditioning. Over the following months the frequencies of hyperexpanded clones went down, and after one year T-cell counts and TCRbeta diversity were mostly credited to newly produced T cells. Apparently early alphabetaT-cell count recovery about two months after transplant reportedly relied on only several hundred rapidly expanded clones derived from non-depleted graft cells.

The method was PCR. This sample was sequenced with an Illumina HiSeq 2500. TCR library preparation used molecular barcoding, with unique molecular identifiers applied to normalize quantification of the TCRbeta repertoire. TCRdb trimmed public reads at Q25 via fastp, called clones via MiXCR and kept in-frame beta chains. All rows with the same CDR3 protein become a single entry with the most common DNA and genes. Recorded for this sample are 240,000 or so distinct CDR3 sequences; under 9.5% of them occurred a single time. The leading ten clones occupy approximately 6% of the sample. Taken with the paper, the label for treatment or condition translates to: allogeneic hematopoietic cell transplantation with graft depleted of TCRalphabeta T cells and CD19 B cells. Transplant recipients were children who received TCRalphabeta/CD19-depleted allogeneic hematopoietic cell grafts. The germline V gene (reference sequence) specifies MNHEY as CDR1 and SMNVEV as CDR2. The CDR3 has 14 amino acids, counting the end cysteine and phenylalanine. Only the CDR3 region is kept as DNA, spanning 42 bases read in frame from base 1. The junction shows trimming of 5 bases on V and 2 bases on J, plus 11 bases between the germline ends.

This material consisted of PBMCs, mostly from graft donor cells, taken 180 days after TCRalphabeta/CD19-depleted stem cell transplant. The clonotype was recovered from a male patient between 10 and 17 years old who had a stem cell transplant for acute lymphoblastic leukemia, so the T cells may come from the graft donor. The chain uses TRBV27 and TRBJ2-3; TRBD2 is perhaps the D gene, given 5 matching bases. Here is the DNA: TGTGCCAGCAGTGGCGGGCCGTACACAGATACGCAGTATTTT. It specifies CASSGGPYTDTQYF.